This T cell receptor beta chain was sequenced during a study of blood T cell repertoires in COVID-19. CDR3 size: 12 residues. The germline CDR1 and CDR2 sequences are MDHEN and SYDVKM. The germline V and J ends were trimmed by 6 bases and 5 bases, with 10 bases remaining between them. TCRdb's copy holds only in-frame clones and misses some; the assay was immunoSEQ multiplex PCR. The data show roughly 200,000 clones, with 83% seen just once and about 9% held by the top ten. This TCR derives from a middle-aged man with active or convalescent COVID-19. Sequences were obtained from peripheral blood. The V call is TRBV28, the J call TRBJ1-2; D gene uncertain. CDR3 residues: CASSQAHYGYTF. In nucleotides, the CDR3 is TGTGCCAGCAGCCAAGCCCATTATGGCTACACCTTC.